This T cell receptor (beta chain) derives from a study of blood T cell repertoires in COVID-19. Study at large: Acute-phase and convalescent COVID-19 samples originated in the United States, Italy and Spain. Sample material is recorded as cDNA or gDNA derived from T cells, B-cell-depleted T cells, or PBMCs.

The authors' processing: It was from reference gene primer amplification that nucleated cell counts were estimated. Produced via immunoSEQ multiplex PCR; TCRdb's table is partial and in-frame only. From that table come the V and J calls and clone size; the DNA was used to work out D and trimming. The sample lists approximately 350,000 clones, roughly 90% seen once, with roughly 1.2% in the top ten. Germline lookup yields CDR1 SGHDN and CDR2 FVKESK. Trimming left V 3 bases short and J 5 bases short, with 5 bases between. The CDR3 runs to 11 residues. The clonotype originates from a man aged 40-49 years with acute or convalescent COVID-19. Sequenced material: peripheral blood. The gene calls are TRBV14 and TRBJ2-7; D is ambiguous. The CDR3 spells CASSQGHEQYF. Written as DNA, the CDR3 is TGTGCCAGCAGCCAGGGCCACGAGCAGTACTTC.